These 20 T cell receptor beta chains came from one sample sequenced in a study of identifying expanded T cells in peripheral blood. This table comes from immunoSEQ multiplex PCR, and its TCRdb copy is limited to in-frame clones, with some not included. The top ten hold 3.6% of the sample, which has about 54,000 clones, approximately 89% seen once. The sequencing sample was made of blood. The receptors were gathered from a person aged 18 to 70 in good health.

V gene TRBV19 combines with J gene TRBJ1-6; D is ambiguous. CDR3 length: 12 residues. Germline V CDR1 and CDR2: LNHDA, SQIVND (reference sequence). V lost 11 bases, J lost 7 bases, and 12 bases lay in between. CDR3 residues: CASREWNSPLHF. The CDR3 DNA sequence: TGTGCCTCTAGGGAGTGGAATTCACCCCTCCACTTT.

The chain employs TRBV4-3 and TRBJ2-1; 7 nucleotides match TRBD2. CDR3 length equals 17 residues. The trim removed 4 bases at V and 2 bases at J, leaving 11 bases unmatched. In germline, CDR1 is LGHNA, CDR2 YSLEER. The CDR3 spells CASSREVAGDPYNEQFF. In nucleotides, the CDR3 is TGCGCCAGCAGCCGAGAGGTGGCGGGGGACCCCTACAATGAGCAGTTCTTC.

The chain recombines TRBV6-6 with TRBJ2-7; either TRBD1 or TRBD2 may fit D (5 bases each). Per germline, CDR1 MNHNY and CDR2 SVGAGI (reference sequence). The CDR3 runs to 10 residues. V gave up 8 bases and J gave up 3 bases, with 5 bases separating them. DNA for the CDR3: TGTGCCAGCGGGGGCTACGAGCAGTACTTC. Translation: CASGGYEQYF.

The chain couples TRBV2 to TRBJ2-5, with 10 nucleotides matching TRBD2. J gave up 1 base and V 8 bases, and 13 bases lay outside the gene matches. The CDR3 has 17 residues. Germline CDR1 and CDR2: SNHLY and FYNNEI. CDR3 region: CASDQGLAGGFQETQYF. CDR3 coding DNA: TGTGCCAGCGATCAAGGGTTAGCGGGGGGATTCCAAGAGACCCAGTACTTC. The full variable domain, with the rest looked up from reference TRBV2 and TRBJ2-5, is EPEVTQTPSHQVTQMGQEVILRCVPISNHLYFYWYRQILGQKVEFLVSFYNNEISEKSEIFDDQFSVERPDGSNFTLKIRSTKLEDSAMYFCASDQGLAGGFQETQYFGPGTRLLVL.

J is TRBJ2-3 and V is TRBV7-2; no clear D. This CDR3 spans 13 amino acids. Germline V gene sequence: CDR1 SGHTA, CDR2 FQGNSA. V was trimmed by 5 bases and J by 6 bases, leaving 12 bases between them. CDR3: CASSRDRADTQYF. The CDR3 DNA sequence: TGTGCCAGCAGCCGAGATAGGGCCGATACGCAGTATTTT.

The V gene is TRBV5-8, the J gene TRBJ2-3; 10 bases align to TRBD2. The CDR3 extends over 15 amino acids. V lost 4 bases to trimming and J lost 1 base; unmatched junction nucleotides: 3. In germline, CDR1 is SGHTS, CDR2 YDEGEE. The DNA of the CDR3 is TGTGCCAGCAGCCTCGGGACTAGCGGCACAGATACGCAGTATTTT. Translated, it gives CASSLGTSGTDTQYF.

The chain carries TRBV13 and TRBJ2-2; no reliable D call. The CDR3 totals 15 residues. V was cut by 6 bases and J by 2 bases, with 13 bases left in between. CDR1 is PRHDT, CDR2 FYEKMQ, per germline (reference sequence). CDR3 nucleotides: TGTGCCAGCAGGATCGGACCTCATAACACCGGGGAGCTGTTTTTT. It specifies CASRIGPHNTGELFF.

This chain joins TRBV27 and TRBJ2-1; D unclear. The CDR3 is made up of 13 amino acids. Trimming removed 5 bases from V and 10 bases from J, with 15 bases in between. Germline-derived CDR1 and CDR2 are MNHEY and SMNVEV (reference sequence). In DNA form, the CDR3 reads TGTGCCAGCAGTCCCTTCATCAACGTGGAGCAGTTCTTC. Translated: CASSPFINVEQFF.

This clone was recorded once. The J gene is TRBJ2-1, the V gene TRBV12-5; 13 nucleotides align to TRBD2. J was trimmed by 8 bases and V by 3 bases; bases with no gene match: 1. The CDR3 runs to 14 residues. CDR1 and CDR2 (germline): LGHNT, FRNRAP. The CDR3 loop reads CASGLLAGGDEQFF. CDR3 DNA: TGTGCTAGTGGTTTACTAGCGGGAGGGGATGAGCAGTTCTTC. Full variable domain (rest looked up from reference TRBV12-5 and TRBJ2-1): DARVTQTPRHKVTEMGQEVTMRCQPILGHNTVFWYRQTMMQGLELLAYFRNRAPLDDSGMPKDRFSAEMPDATLATLKIQPSEPRDSAVYFCASGLLAGGDEQFFGPGTRLTVL.

The gene calls are TRBV6-6 and TRBJ1-2; 7 positions match TRBD1. The germline CDR1 and CDR2 sequences are MNHNY and SVGAGI (reference sequence). The J segment lost 6 bases and the V segment lost 6 bases, leaving 10 bases of the junction unmatched. The CDR3 contains 14 residues. CDR3 sequence: CASSYLGQVDGYTF. The CDR3, as DNA: TGTGCCAGCAGCTATCTTGGACAGGTGGATGGCTACACCTTC.

This clone was found once. The chain has TRBV2 and TRBJ2-7; D is possibly TRBD2 (6 bases). Germline assignment: CDR1 SNHLY and CDR2 FYNNEI. This CDR3 has 13 amino acids. Trimming pared 6 bases from V and 3 bases from J, leaving 12 bases between. CDR3 in amino acids: CASSREDLYEQYF. CDR3 coding DNA: TGTGCCAGCAGCAGGGAGGATCTCTACGAGCAGTACTTC.

The chain combines TRBV5-4 with TRBJ2-1; 12 nucleotides align to TRBD2. CDR1 and CDR2 (germline): SGHNT, YYREEE (reference sequence). The J segment lost 5 bases and the V segment lost 5 bases, leaving 2 bases of the junction unmatched. This CDR3 is built from 14 residues. CDR3 sequence (DNA): TGTGCCAGCAGTCTAGCGGGAGGGCACAATGAGCAGTTCTTC. This codes for CASSLAGGHNEQFF. The whole variable domain, remainder taken from reference TRBV5-4 and TRBJ2-1, is ETGVTQSPTHLIKTRGQQVTLRCSSQSGHNTVSWYQQALGQGPQFIFQYYREEENGRGNFPPRFSGLQFPNYSSELNVNALELDDSALYLCASSLAGGHNEQFFGPGTRLTVL.

This rearrangement joins TRBV4-3 to TRBJ2-7, with TRBD2 matching 11 bases. This CDR3 comprises 15 residues. The germline gives CDR1 LGHNA, CDR2 YSLEER. With V trimmed by 1 base and J by 6 bases, 5 bases remained unmatched. In DNA form, the CDR3 reads TGCGCCAGCAGCCAAGTGACTAGCGGGGTTTTCGAGCAGTACTTC. Protein: CASSQVTSGVFEQYF.

The CDR3 nucleotides read TGCGCCAGCAGTGGGGGACCCTACAATGAGCAGTTCTTC. This translates into CASSGGPYNEQFF. The chain links TRBV10-1 to TRBJ2-1; D tentatively fits TRBD1 or TRBD2 (5 bases each). The CDR3 is 13 amino acids. With 4 bases removed from V and 2 bases from J, the gap between germline ends came to 6 bases. Germline V CDR1 and CDR2: WNHNN, SYGVQD (reference sequence).

This chain links TRBV6-1 with TRBJ1-2, with D possibly matching TRBD1 (5 bases). Trimming removed 4 bases at V and 8 bases at J, with 11 bases between. From germline, CDR1 is MNHNS and CDR2 SASEGT. This CDR3 has 12 residues. The CDR3 reads CASSVGTYGYTF. CDR3 in DNA: TGTGCCAGCAGTGTAGGGACTTACGGCTACACCTTC.

The CDR3 loop reads CASTPRAATGELFF. In DNA, the CDR3 is TGTGCCAGCACCCCTAGGGCCGCCACCGGGGAGCTGTTTTTT. The chain links TRBV7-2 to TRBJ2-2; the D is unclear. Germline assignment: CDR1 SGHTA and CDR2 FQGNSA. This CDR3 region has 14 residues. V was pared by 7 bases and J by 4 bases, with 13 bases between.

V usage is TRBV5-1 and J usage is TRBJ2-3; TRBD1 might be the D (5 bases). Trimming took 4 bases from V and 4 from J, leaving 10 bases between them. The CDR3 consists of 13 residues. CDR1 and CDR2 (germline): SGHRS, YFSETQ. CDR3 coding DNA: TGCGCCAGCAGCCCGAACAGGCCAGATACGCAGTATTTT. Translation: CASSPNRPDTQYF.

The CDR3 loop reads CASSPGVSSYNEQFF. DNA of the CDR3: TGTGCCAGCAGCCCGGGGGTAAGCTCCTACAATGAGCAGTTCTTC. This chain links TRBV27 with TRBJ2-1, with a weak D call TRBD2 (6 bases). Trimming stripped 6 bases from V and 0 bases from J, with 12 bases between. The CDR3 has 15 residues. Germline V gene lookup returns CDR1 MNHEY and CDR2 SMNVEV (reference sequence).

This clone was seen repeatedly, ten times or more. The chain couples TRBV5-5 to TRBJ1-5; TRBD1 matches 9 bases. Germline lookup yields CDR1 SGHKS and CDR2 YYEKEE (reference sequence). V lost 1 base to trimming and J lost 4 bases; unmatched junction nucleotides: 3. The CDR3 contains 15 residues. The DNA for the CDR3 is TGTGCCAGCAGCTTGCGACAGGGGGGAAATCAGCCCCAGCATTTT. Encoded protein: CASSLRQGGNQPQHF.

This sequence joins TRBV5-1 and TRBJ2-4; 7 bases agree with TRBD1. CDR3 size: 16 residues. In germline, CDR1 is SGHRS, CDR2 YFSETQ. The V gene end was trimmed by 3 bases and the J gene end by 0 bases; junction bases not matched to a gene: 6. For the CDR3, the DNA is TGCGCCAGCAGCTACACGACAGGGCTAGCCAAAAACATTCAGTACTTC. It encodes CASSYTTGLAKNIQYF.